These 29 T cell receptor beta chains share one sample of origin, sequenced in a study of radiation and T cells in renal cell carcinoma. Documented time point: blood 2 weeks post-SBRT. The sample's treatment: 15 Gy SBRT to primary tumor, nephrectomy 4 weeks later. The protocol was immunoSEQ multiplex PCR, while the TCRdb copy is restricted to in-frame clones and leaves out a portion. The sample lists more than 150,000 clones, approximately 88% occurring once. The sample here was blood, taken from a patient whose treatment included radiotherapy and nephrectomy. These receptor sequences come from a woman aged 50 to 60 with renal cell carcinoma.

This chain connects TRBV6-5 to TRBJ2-2, with 7 bases lining up with TRBD2. V gave up 4 bases and J gave up 1 base; unmatched junction bases: 6. Germline V gives CDR1 MNHEY, CDR2 SVGAGI. This CDR3 is 16 amino acids long. The CDR3 loop reads CASSSFWGGNTGELFF. CDR3 in DNA: TGTGCCAGCAGTTCATTCTGGGGGGGGAACACCGGGGAGCTGTTTTTT.

In nucleotides, the CDR3 is TGCAGCGTAGCCGACATACAGAACACTGAAGCTTTCTTT. Residues: CSVADIQNTEAFF. The rearrangement uses TRBV29-1 and TRBJ1-1; D remains ambiguous. The ends were cut back, 6 bases at V and 1 base at J, with 12 bases in the middle. This CDR3 is built from 13 residues. Germline V lookup: CDR1 SQVTM, CDR2 ANQGSEA.

This chain links TRBV6-1 with TRBJ1-4, with 10 bases aligning to TRBD1. Germline-derived CDR1 and CDR2 are MNHNS and SASEGT. The CDR3 length is 17 residues. V shed 2 bases, J shed 7 bases, and the junction held 10 bases outside the gene matches. The CDR3 protein is CASSEWGDRGFVEKLFF. CDR3 DNA sequence: TGTGCCAGCAGTGAATGGGGGGACAGGGGTTTCGTTGAAAAACTGTTTTTT.

The J gene is TRBJ1-3, the V gene TRBV6-1; D is undetermined. Germline assignment: CDR1 MNHNS and CDR2 SASEGT. CDR3 size: 14 residues. V dropped 4 bases and J dropped 0 bases, with 7 bases sitting between them. This CDR3 is CASSGVSSGNTIYF. DNA for the CDR3: TGTGCCAGCAGTGGAGTAAGCTCTGGAAACACCATATATTTT.

The genes are TRBV7-8 and TRBJ2-2, with D unclear. Trimming took off 1 base at V and 8 bases at J, with 5 bases between the two ends. CDR3 length equals 12 residues. Germline V gene sequence: CDR1 SGHVS, CDR2 FQNEAQ. CDR3 bases: TGTGCCAGCAGCTTAGGCAGGGGGGAGCTGTTTTTT. This codes for CASSLGRGELFF.

This clone occurred once. The rearrangement links TRBV6-1 to TRBJ2-2; 8 bases match TRBD2. The germline V gene encodes CDR1 MNHNS and CDR2 SASEGT. This CDR3 contains 12 residues. Germline trimming cut 7 bases from V and 8 bases from J; bases unmatched to any gene: 3. CDR3 loop: CASNGGAGELFF. Here the CDR3 DNA reads TGTGCCAGCAACGGGGGGGCAGGGGAGCTGTTTTTT.

V is TRBV4-2 and J is TRBJ2-1; TRBD2 aligns across 7 bases. The germline gives CDR1 LGHNA, CDR2 YNFKEQ. This CDR3 is 15 amino acids long. Trimming removed 4 bases from V and 1 base from J; junction bases left unmatched: 4. The CDR3 DNA is TGTGCCAGCAGCCCACCGGGACTATCCTACAATGAGCAGTTCTTC. Translated, it gives CASSPPGLSYNEQFF.

V is TRBV6-1 and J is TRBJ1-5, with 8 positions matching TRBD1. Germline lookup yields CDR1 MNHNS and CDR2 SASEGT. V trimming: 10 bases; J trimming: 2 bases; junction bases outside the gene matches: 7. The CDR3 runs 14 residues. This CDR3 is CAITQGDGNQPQHF. CDR3 DNA: TGTGCCATTACACAGGGGGATGGCAATCAGCCCCAGCATTTT.

The chain is built from TRBV27 and TRBJ2-7, with 9 bases lining up with TRBD2. Germline V gene data show CDR1 as MNHEY and CDR2 as SMNVEV (reference sequence). CDR3 length: 14 amino acids. V gave up 3 bases and J gave up 6 bases; unmatched junction bases: 6. This CDR3 reads CASSFLAGLGEQYF. CDR3 nucleotides: TGTGCCAGCAGTTTTCTAGCGGGGTTGGGCGAGCAGTACTTC.

CDR3 region: CASSPTQGATTEAFF. For the CDR3, the DNA is TGCGCCAGCAGCCCGACACAGGGGGCGACCACTGAAGCTTTCTTT. The V and J genes are TRBV5-1 and TRBJ1-1; 9 nucleotides line up with TRBD1. CDR1 SGHRS and CDR2 YFSETQ come from the germline V gene. CDR3 size: 15 residues. V lost 4 bases and J lost 4; bases outside the gene matches: 8.

A remark on this clone: At the DNA level, this CDR3 is encoded by other sequences in the same sample as well. The V gene is TRBV6-5, the J gene TRBJ1-2; D call uncertain. Germline CDR1 and CDR2: MNHEY and SVGAGI. The CDR3 sequence is 12 residues long. The V and J ends lost 4 bases and 2 bases respectively, with 5 bases between them. The CDR3, as DNA: TGTGCCAGCAGTTCCCCCAACTATGGCTACACCTTC. This encodes CASSSPNYGYTF.

The gene calls are TRBV7-9 and TRBJ1-1; the D is unclear. Germline lookup yields CDR1 SEHNR and CDR2 FQNEAQ (reference sequence). This CDR3 contains 14 residues. V was pared by 5 bases and J by 1 base, with 11 bases between. The CDR3, as DNA: TGTGCCAGCAGCCAACCTCCAGGGAACACTGAAGCTTTCTTT. Protein product: CASSQPPGNTEAFF.

There are a few counts of this clone. The sample carries other DNA sequences with the same CDR3. The rearrangement links TRBV5-6 to TRBJ2-5; 8 nucleotides agree with TRBD2. The CDR3 extends over 16 amino acids. Trimming removed 0 bases from V and 5 bases from J; junction bases left unmatched: 9. Germline lookup yields CDR1 SGHDT and CDR2 YYEEEE. CDR3: CASSLAGAGVRETQYF. The CDR3 DNA sequence: TGTGCCAGCAGCTTGGCGGGAGCGGGGGTTCGCGAGACCCAGTACTTC.

This chain links TRBV9 with TRBJ1-2; D gene unclear. From germline, CDR1 is SGDLS and CDR2 YYNGEE. Trimming cost V 0 bases and J 4 bases, with 7 bases left between them. This CDR3 spans 13 amino acids. CDR3 nucleotide sequence: TGTGCCAGCAGCGTAGTGATGGGCTATGGCTACACCTTC. Translated: CASSVVMGYGYTF.

The chain joins TRBV6-5 to TRBJ2-7; maybe TRBD1 (5 bases). Looked up from germline, CDR1 is MNHEY and CDR2 is SVGAGI. This CDR3 contains 14 residues. V lost 8 bases and J lost 3, with 17 bases in between. The CDR3 is CASSFAQVNYEQYF. CDR3 nucleotide sequence: TGTGCCAGCTCTTTTGCACAGGTTAACTACGAGCAGTACTTC.

The V gene is TRBV10-3, the J gene TRBJ2-3; possibly TRBD1 for D (6 bases). CDR1 is ENHRY, CDR2 SYGVKD, per germline. CDR3 length equals 14 residues. The V and J ends lost 0 bases and 5 bases respectively, with 9 bases between them. The CDR3 sequence: CAISESQGGDTQYF. The CDR3 coding sequence is TGTGCCATCAGTGAGTCACAGGGCGGAGATACGCAGTATTTT.

V and J are TRBV7-2 and TRBJ2-7; 7 nucleotides agree with TRBD1. Germline lookup yields CDR1 SGHTA and CDR2 FQGNSA. Germline trimming cut 4 bases from V and 6 bases from J; bases unmatched to any gene: 6. The CDR3 runs 13 residues. DNA for the CDR3: TGTGCCAGCAGCTGGAACAGGGGTAGCGAGCAGTACTTC. Protein sequence: CASSWNRGSEQYF. The full variable domain, rest sourced from reference TRBV7-2 and TRBJ2-7, is GAGVSQSPSNKVTEKGKDVELRCDPISGHTALYWYRQSLGQGLEFLIYFQGNSAPDKSGLPSDRFSAERTGGSVSTLTIQRTQQEDSAVYLCASSWNRGSEQYFGPGTRLTVT.

This chain uses TRBV9 with TRBJ2-5, with TRBD2 matching 11 bases. The CDR3 spans 17 residues. The V gene's germline CDR1 is SGDLS and CDR2 YYNGEE. Losses at the gene ends were 0 bases for V and 5 bases for J; bases not matched to a gene: 9. This chain's CDR3 is CASSVVGLAGTGETQYF. CDR3 sequence (DNA): TGTGCCAGCAGCGTAGTCGGACTAGCGGGTACCGGGGAGACCCAGTACTTC. The full variable domain, with the rest looked up from reference TRBV9 and TRBJ2-5, is DSGVTQTPKHLITATGQRVTLRCSPRSGDLSVYWYQQSLDQGLQFLIQYYNGEERAKGNILERFSAQQFPDLHSELNLSSLELGDSALYFCASSVVGLAGTGETQYFGPGTRLLVL.

The V call is TRBV18, the J call TRBJ2-7; weak D call: TRBD1 (5 bases). The CDR3 runs to 15 residues. V shed 2 bases and J shed 0 bases, with 11 bases lying between them. Germline CDR1 and CDR2: KGHSH and LQKENI. The CDR3 spells CASSPRGRASYEQYF. In DNA, the CDR3 is TGTGCCAGCTCACCAAGGGGCAGGGCCTCCTACGAGCAGTACTTC.

This clone was detected once. This chain connects TRBV6-1 to TRBJ1-2; a weak D match, TRBD1 (6 bases). CDR3 size: 12 residues. V was clipped by 4 bases and J by 4 bases, with 7 bases between them. The germline gives CDR1 MNHNS, CDR2 SASEGT. In nucleotides, the CDR3 is TGTGCCAGCAGTGCGGGGGCCTATGGCTACACCTTC. This gives the protein CASSAGAYGYTF.

The V call is TRBV30, the J call TRBJ1-2; D is perhaps TRBD1 (6 bases). CDR1 and CDR2 from the germline V gene are GTSNPN and SVGIG (reference sequence). V shed 0 bases and J shed 7 bases, with 15 bases lying between them. This CDR3 contains 14 residues. The CDR3 sequence is CAWSVNRDLGGYTF. The CDR3 DNA reads TGTGCCTGGAGTGTAAACAGGGACTTGGGTGGCTACACCTTC. The variable domain in full, with the rest retrieved from reference TRBV30 and TRBJ1-2, is SQTIHQWPATLVQPVGSPLSLECTVEGTSNPNLYWYRQAAGRGLQLLFYSVGIGQISSEVPQNLSASRPQDRQFILSSKKLLLSDSGFYLCAWSVNRDLGGYTFGSGTRLTVV.

The gene calls are TRBV19 and TRBJ1-5, with D possibly being TRBD1 (6 bases). Deletions cut 7 bases from V and 11 bases from J, with 15 bases between. The CDR3 totals 12 residues. Germline V gene sequence: CDR1 LNHDA, CDR2 SQIVND (reference sequence). CDR3 bases: TGTGCCAGTAACGACAGGTTCATGACCCAGCATTTT. It is translated as CASNDRFMTQHF.

V gene TRBV19 combines with J gene TRBJ2-1, with D tentatively TRBD1 (6 bases). The germline V gene encodes CDR1 LNHDA and CDR2 SQIVND (reference sequence). The V gene lost 6 bases and the J gene lost 0 bases, with 12 bases spanning the gap. This CDR3 is built from 15 residues. CDR3 amino acids: CASSNRASSYNEQFF. In nucleotides, the CDR3 is TGTGCCAGTAGCAACAGGGCAAGCTCCTACAATGAGCAGTTCTTC.

This sequence joins TRBV30 and TRBJ1-5; TRBD1 might be the D (5 bases). Germline CDR1 GTSNPN, CDR2 SVGIG (reference sequence). V lost 8 bases and J 2 bases, leaving 13 bases between the germline ends. This CDR3 is built from 13 residues. CDR3 residues: CAASGDRNQPQHF. The CDR3 DNA is TGTGCCGCCTCCGGGGACCGCAATCAGCCCCAGCATTTT.

The chain has TRBV18 and TRBJ2-3, with TRBD1 matching 11 bases. The trim removed 3 bases at V and 4 bases at J, leaving 6 bases unmatched. CDR1 KGHSH and CDR2 LQKENI come from the germline V gene. This CDR3 is 16 amino acids long. The chain's CDR3 is CASSPSSGQGADTQYF. CDR3 sequence (DNA): TGTGCCAGCTCACCTTCGTCGGGACAGGGGGCAGATACGCAGTATTTT.

The chain recombines TRBV5-4 with TRBJ1-2; the match to TRBD1 covers 10 bases. The CDR3 has 18 residues. Trimming at V came to 2 bases and at J to 4 bases, leaving 14 bases not matched to a gene. Per the germline V gene, CDR1 is SGHNT and CDR2 is YYREEE (reference sequence). CDR3 protein: CASSLPPGQGFVGYGYTF. DNA for the CDR3: TGTGCCAGCAGCTTACCCCCGGGACAGGGGTTCGTTGGCTATGGCTACACCTTC.

The chain recombines TRBV2 with TRBJ2-7, with 9 positions matching TRBD1. The CDR3 covers 14 residues. Per germline, CDR1 SNHLY and CDR2 FYNNEI. V lost 2 bases, J lost 6 bases, and 5 bases stayed unmatched. The CDR3 region has the DNA TGTGCCAGCAGTGAACTAGGGACAGGGACCGAGCAGTACTTC. Its translation: CASSELGTGTEQYF. Complete variable domain (other parts from reference TRBV2 and TRBJ2-7): EPEVTQTPSHQVTQMGQEVILRCVPISNHLYFYWYRQILGQKVEFLVSFYNNEISEKSEIFDDQFSVERPDGSNFTLKIRSTKLEDSAMYFCASSELGTGTEQYFGPGTRLTVT.

This clone came up a few times. The rearrangement links TRBV19 to TRBJ1-1; D is unresolved. This CDR3 region has 13 residues. The V gene lost 3 bases and the J gene lost 5 bases, with 10 bases spanning the gap. The V gene's germline CDR1 is LNHDA and CDR2 SQIVND (reference sequence). The CDR3 sequence: CASSIGSGTEAFF. CDR3 nucleotides: TGTGCCAGTAGTATTGGGTCAGGAACTGAAGCTTTCTTT. The full variable domain, with the rest looked up from reference TRBV19 and TRBJ1-1, is DGGITQSPKYLFRKEGQNVTLSCEQNLNHDAMYWYRQDPGQGLRLIYYSQIVNDFQKGDIAEGYSVSREKKESFPLTVTSAQKNPTAFYLCASSIGSGTEAFFGQGTRLTVV.

The V gene is TRBV19, the J gene TRBJ1-2; D may be TRBD1 (5 bases). The CDR3 runs 15 residues. Per the germline V gene, CDR1 is LNHDA and CDR2 is SQIVND (reference sequence). Between the trimmed V and J ends, which lost 4 bases and 1 base, there was a span of 13 bases. The CDR3 DNA is TGTGCCAGTAGTACCCAGGGACTCGGTAACTATGGCTACACCTTC. Translating it yields CASSTQGLGNYGYTF. The complete variable domain, with remaining parts taken from reference TRBV19 and TRBJ1-2, reads DGGITQSPKYLFRKEGQNVTLSCEQNLNHDAMYWYRQDPGQGLRLIYYSQIVNDFQKGDIAEGYSVSREKKESFPLTVTSAQKNPTAFYLCASSTQGLGNYGYTFGSGTRLTVV.